These T cell receptor beta chains were read from a single sample in a study of blood T cell repertoires in COVID-19. TCRdb's table, derived via immunoSEQ multiplex PCR, lists solely in-frame clones and lacks some. The data hold 85,000 to 100,000 clones, with roughly 78% observed a single time. Sample: peripheral blood. These receptors came from a woman aged 80 or older with active or convalescent COVID-19. Each CDR3 is given with its conserved first and last residue. A D gene is named only where the DNA matches it firmly.

D | J | V | CDR3
- | TRBJ1-2 | TRBV19 | CASSTGINYGYTF
TRBD1 | TRBJ1-4 | TRBV7-3 | CASSAAQGISEKLFF
TRBD1 | TRBJ1-1 | TRBV2 | CASRPTGDGTEAFF
TRBD2 | TRBJ2-3 | TRBV5-1 | CASGRAPTDTQYF
TRBD2 | TRBJ2-5 | TRBV5-1 | CASSPGLSMEETQYF
TRBD1 | TRBJ1-5 | TRBV10-3 | CAIAAGTVGQPQHF
TRBD2 | TRBJ2-3 | TRBV4-1 | CASSQEGLAAGGDTQYF
- | TRBJ2-1 | TRBV10-3 | CGSRGYNEQFF
TRBD1 | TRBJ1-1 | TRBV4-2 | CASSQERTGGSTEAFF
TRBD2 | TRBJ2-1 | TRBV10-1 | CARATSGRVGVVF
- | TRBJ1-5 | TRBV19 | CASSIVPHLGGRGSNQPQHF
TRBD1 | TRBJ2-1 | TRBV5-5 | CASSLWDRDNEQFF
TRBD2 | TRBJ2-3 | TRBV5-1 | CASSFSGSLKDTQYF
- | TRBJ1-1 | TRBV6-5 | CASSYGGTGAFF
- | TRBJ1-2 | TRBV7-2 | CASSLGQGIDGYTF
- | TRBJ1-1 | TRBV20-1 | CSASDFYTEAFF
TRBD2 | TRBJ2-3 | TRBV5-1 | CASSPGLAESTDTQYF
- | TRBJ2-1 | TRBV5-6 | CASSRERRRWDYNEQFF
- | TRBJ2-1 | TRBV7-2 | CASSLLGRGSYNEQFF
TRBD2 | TRBJ2-3 | TRBV5-4 | CASSQTSRTDTQYF
- | TRBJ1-2 | TRBV7-9 | CASSFRDTDGYTF
- | TRBJ2-1 | TRBV7-9 | CASSLGGTVLGNEQFF
TRBD2 | TRBJ2-3 | TRBV29-1 | CSVVSGNTDTQYF
TRBD1 | TRBJ1-1 | TRBV19 | CASRNTGGTEAFF
TRBD1 | TRBJ1-5 | TRBV27 | CASSRTGTDFNQPQHF
- | TRBJ2-7 | TRBV6-4 | CASSPVAGVQQYF
- | TRBJ1-2 | TRBV28 | CASSFLSGGNYGYTF
- | TRBJ1-1 | TRBV27 | CASRPALSGGTTEAFF
- | TRBJ1-5 | TRBV18 | CASSRQGSDQPQHF
- | TRBJ1-3 | TRBV7-2 | CASSLRGGTGNTIYF
TRBD1 | TRBJ1-5 | TRBV9 | CASSVAGTGNQPQHF
TRBD1 | TRBJ1-6 | TRBV27 | CASGDRRPLSPLHF
- | TRBJ2-2 | TRBV11-1 | CASSLGFASGELFF
TRBD2 | TRBJ2-7 | TRBV11-2 | CASSPSGRQYEQYF
TRBD1 | TRBJ2-7 | TRBV19 | CASSEAGGPVEQYF
TRBD2 | TRBJ2-7 | TRBV2 | CASILSPGGTSGYEQYF
TRBD1 | TRBJ1-3 | TRBV6-6 | CASRPGQGGGGNTIYF
- | TRBJ2-5 | TRBV9 | CASSEAGPGETQYF
TRBD1 | TRBJ2-7 | TRBV6-5 | CASSYPGQGYEQYF
- | TRBJ2-2 | TRBV12-2 | CASRIPPLGSGRDTGELFF
TRBD1 | TRBJ1-1 | TRBV6-5 | CATGQPNTEAFF
TRBD1 | TRBJ1-2 | TRBV19 | CASSIFWTGGDYGYTF
- | TRBJ2-5 | TRBV7-2 | CASSPRGRSVAGEETQYF
- | TRBJ1-5 | TRBV10-2 | CASSEVGVWGNQPQHF